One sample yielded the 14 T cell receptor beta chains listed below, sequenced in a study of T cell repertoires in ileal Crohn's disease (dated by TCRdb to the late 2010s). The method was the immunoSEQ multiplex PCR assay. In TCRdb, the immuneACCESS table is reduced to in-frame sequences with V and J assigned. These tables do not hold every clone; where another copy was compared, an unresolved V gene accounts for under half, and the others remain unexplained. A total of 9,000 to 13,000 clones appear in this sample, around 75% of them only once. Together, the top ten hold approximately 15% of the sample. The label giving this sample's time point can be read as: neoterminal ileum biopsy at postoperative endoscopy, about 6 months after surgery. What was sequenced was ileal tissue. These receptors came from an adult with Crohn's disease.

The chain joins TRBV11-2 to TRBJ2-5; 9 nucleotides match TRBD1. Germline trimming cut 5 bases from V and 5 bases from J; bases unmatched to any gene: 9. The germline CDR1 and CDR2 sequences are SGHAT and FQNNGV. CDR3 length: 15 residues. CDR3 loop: CASSPQGARTETQYF. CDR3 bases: TGTGCCAGCAGCCCACAGGGGGCGCGGACGGAGACCCAGTACTTC.

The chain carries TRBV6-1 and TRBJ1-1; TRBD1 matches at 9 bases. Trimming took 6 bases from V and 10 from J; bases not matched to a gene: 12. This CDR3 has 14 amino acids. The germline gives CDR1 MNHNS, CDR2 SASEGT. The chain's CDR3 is CASSPGQGTWGAFF. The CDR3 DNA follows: TGTGCCAGCAGCCCGGGACAGGGCACGTGGGGAGCTTTCTTT.

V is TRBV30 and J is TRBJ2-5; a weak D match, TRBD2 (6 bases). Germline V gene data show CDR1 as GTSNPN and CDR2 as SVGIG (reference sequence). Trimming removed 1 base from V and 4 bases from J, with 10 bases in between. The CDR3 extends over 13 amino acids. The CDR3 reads CAWSAMGGETQYF. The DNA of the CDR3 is TGTGCCTGGAGTGCCATGGGGGGAGAGACCCAGTACTTC.

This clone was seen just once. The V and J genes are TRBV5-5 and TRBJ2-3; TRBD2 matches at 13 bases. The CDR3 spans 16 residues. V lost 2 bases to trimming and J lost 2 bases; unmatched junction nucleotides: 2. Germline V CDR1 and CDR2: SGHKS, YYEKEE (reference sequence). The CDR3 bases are TGTGCCAGCAGCTTTGGGACTAGCGGGGTCACAGATACGCAGTATTTT. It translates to CASSFGTSGVTDTQYF.

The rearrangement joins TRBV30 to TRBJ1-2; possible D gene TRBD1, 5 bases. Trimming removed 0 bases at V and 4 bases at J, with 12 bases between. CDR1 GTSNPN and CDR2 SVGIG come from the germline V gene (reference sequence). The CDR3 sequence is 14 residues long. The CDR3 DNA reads TGTGCCTGGAGTGTATGGAGGGGAAGCTATGGCTACACCTTC. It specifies CAWSVWRGSYGYTF.

The CDR3 DNA reads as TGCAGCGTCGGGACAGGCGACGGCTCACCCCTCCACTTT. Translating it yields CSVGTGDGSPLHF. The chain combines TRBV29-1 with TRBJ1-6; 8 bases map to TRBD1. CDR1 is SQVTM and CDR2 is ANQGSEA in the germline V gene. The CDR3 runs to 13 residues. V dropped 6 bases and J dropped 10; count of bases not matched to a gene: 8.

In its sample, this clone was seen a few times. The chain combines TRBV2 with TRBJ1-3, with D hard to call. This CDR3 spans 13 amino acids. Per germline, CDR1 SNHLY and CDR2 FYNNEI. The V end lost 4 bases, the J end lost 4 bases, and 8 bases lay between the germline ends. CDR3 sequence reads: CASSVGLGNTIYF. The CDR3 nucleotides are TGTGCCAGCAGTGTTGGACTGGGAAACACCATATATTTT.

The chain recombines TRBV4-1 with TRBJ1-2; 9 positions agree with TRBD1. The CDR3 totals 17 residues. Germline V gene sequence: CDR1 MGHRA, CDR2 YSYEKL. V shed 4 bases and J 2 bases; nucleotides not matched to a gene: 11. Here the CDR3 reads CASSPDPYRGPNYGYTF. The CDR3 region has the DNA TGCGCCAGCAGCCCGGACCCATACAGGGGGCCCAACTATGGCTACACCTTC.

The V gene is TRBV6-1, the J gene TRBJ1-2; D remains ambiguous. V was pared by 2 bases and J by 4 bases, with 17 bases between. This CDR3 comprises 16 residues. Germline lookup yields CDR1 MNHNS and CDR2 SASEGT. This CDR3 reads CASSESTEVRGYGYTF. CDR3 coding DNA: TGTGCCAGCAGTGAATCCACCGAGGTCCGAGGCTATGGCTACACCTTC.

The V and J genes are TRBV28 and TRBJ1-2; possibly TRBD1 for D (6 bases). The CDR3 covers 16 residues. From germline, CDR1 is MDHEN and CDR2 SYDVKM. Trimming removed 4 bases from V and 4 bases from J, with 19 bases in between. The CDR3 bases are TGTGCCAGCAGTTCTTCTGCCAGGGGCCCCTTCTATGGCTACACCTTC. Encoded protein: CASSSSARGPFYGYTF.

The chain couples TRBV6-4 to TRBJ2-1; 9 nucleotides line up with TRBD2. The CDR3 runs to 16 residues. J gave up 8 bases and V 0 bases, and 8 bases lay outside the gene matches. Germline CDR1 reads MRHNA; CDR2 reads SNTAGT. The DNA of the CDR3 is TGTGCCAGCAGTGACTCCCCTAGCGGGGCATATGATGAGCAGTTCTTC. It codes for CASSDSPSGAYDEQFF.

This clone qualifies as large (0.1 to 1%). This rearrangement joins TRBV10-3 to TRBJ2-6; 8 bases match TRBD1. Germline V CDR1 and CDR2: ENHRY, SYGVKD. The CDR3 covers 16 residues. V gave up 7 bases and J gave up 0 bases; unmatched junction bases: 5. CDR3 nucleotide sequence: TGTGCCATCAAGGACAGGGAAACCTCTGGGGCCAACGTCCTGACTTTC. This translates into CAIKDRETSGANVLTF.

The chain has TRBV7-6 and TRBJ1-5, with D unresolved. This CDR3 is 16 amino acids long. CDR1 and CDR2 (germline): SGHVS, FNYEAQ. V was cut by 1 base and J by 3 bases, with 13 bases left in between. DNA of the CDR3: TGTGCCAGCAGCTTAGTACGGAGGGATGACAATCAGCCCCAGCATTTT. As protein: CASSLVRRDDNQPQHF.

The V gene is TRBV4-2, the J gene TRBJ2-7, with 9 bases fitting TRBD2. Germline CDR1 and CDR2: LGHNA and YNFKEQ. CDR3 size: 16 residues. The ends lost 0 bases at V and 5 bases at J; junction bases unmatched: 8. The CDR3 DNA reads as TGTGCCAGCAGCCAAGATCGGAGCGGGGGGCCAGACGAGCAGTACTTC. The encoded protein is CASSQDRSGGPDEQYF.